The rows below give T cell receptor beta chains drawn from one sample of a study of CD8 T cells in ankylosing spondylitis. TCRdb reprocessed the 5' RACE reads via MiXCR and lists one record per CDR3 protein. The sample records 500,000 to 550,000 distinct CDR3 sequences, about 13% being singletons. Sample: blood, either unsorted or a sorted T cell fraction (not recorded which). The receptors come from a male donor with ankylosing spondylitis. The CDR3 runs from the conserved cysteine through the conserved F or W. Each record gives: V gene, clone size, J gene, D gene, CDR3 DNA, CDR3 protein. The D gene is left open where the match is weak. The size of a clone is reported for some rows only, either as once, few or many, or as a class for expanded clones.

>TRBV7-6|NA|TRBJ1-1|NA
TGTGCCAGCAGCAAAGGTGGGGGCGCCTTTAACACTGAAGCTTTCTTT
CASSKGGGAFNTEAFF
>TRBV2|NA|TRBJ1-2|NA
TGTGCCAGCAGCCGGGACGACGGTGGCTACACCTTC
CASSRDDGGYTF
>TRBV18|few|TRBJ1-1|NA
TGTGCCAGCTCACCATATAACCTGAACACTGAAGCTTTCTTT
CASSPYNLNTEAFF
>TRBV24-1|few|TRBJ2-1|NA
TGTGCCACCAGTGATTTGAAGGGAACATCCTACAATGAGCAGTTCTTC
CATSDLKGTSYNEQFF
>TRBV6-1|few|TRBJ2-2|TRBD1
TGTGCCAGCAGCCCCCTAGACAGGGGGCGTCTCGGGGAGCTGTTTTTT
CASSPLDRGRLGELFF
>TRBV11-3|few|TRBJ1-1|TRBD1
TGTGCCAGCAGCCCGGACAGGGAGGCTGAAGCTTTCTTT
CASSPDREAEAFF
>TRBV12-3/TRBV12-4|NA|TRBJ1-1|TRBD1
TGTGCCAGCAGTCGACAGGGTGGGAACACTGAAGCTTTCTTT
CASSRQGGNTEAFF
>TRBV20-1|few|TRBJ2-3|NA
TGCAGTGCGACTAGGGGAACGGGCACAGATACGCAGTATTTT
CSATRGTGTDTQYF
>TRBV20-1|many|TRBJ2-3|TRBD1
TGCAGTGCTAGAAGGACAGGGAAGGCAGATACGCAGTATTTT
CSARRTGKADTQYF
>TRBV7-9|many|TRBJ2-5|NA
TGTGCCAGCACCCTAAATGGGGCCAGAGCAGAGACCCAGTACTTC
CASTLNGARAETQYF
>TRBV6-5|NA|TRBJ2-1|TRBD1
TGTGCCAGCAGTTACGGACAGGGCCTTTACAATGAGCAGTTCTTC
CASSYGQGLYNEQFF
>TRBV6-1|NA|TRBJ2-5|TRBD2
TGTGCCAGCAGCCCCGGGACTAGCGGGAGGTACCAAGAGACCCAGTACTTC
CASSPGTSGRYQETQYF
>TRBV5-5|few|TRBJ1-2|NA
TGTGCCAGCAGCTTGGCTAGGGAGGATGGCTACACCTTC
CASSLAREDGYTF
>TRBV4-1|NA|TRBJ1-2|NA
TGCGCCAGCAGCCTGACGGGGGGTTCCAACTATGGCTACACCTTC
CASSLTGGSNYGYTF
>TRBV10-3|NA|TRBJ1-4|NA
TGTGCCATCGGAAGGACAGAAAACAATGAAAAACTGTTTTTT
CAIGRTENNEKLFF
>TRBV4-1|few|TRBJ2-1|NA
TGCGCCAGCAGCCAAGAGGGTTTCCTGGTTGGCGGCAATGAGCAGTTCTTC
CASSQEGFLVGGNEQFF
>TRBV11-2|many|TRBJ2-1|NA
TGTGCCAGCAGCTTAGGGGACAATGGGGCGTTCTTC
CASSLGDNGAFF
>TRBV29-1|many|TRBJ2-3|NA
TGCAGCGTTGAACCCGCGGTCGGAGATACGCAGTATTTT
CSVEPAVGDTQYF
>TRBV20-1|NA|TRBJ2-3|TRBD2
TGCAGTGCTAGAGATGTAGGGACTAGCGGCACAGATACGCAGTATTTT
CSARDVGTSGTDTQYF
>TRBV12-3/TRBV12-4|NA|TRBJ2-4|NA
TGTGCCAGCAGTTTGCCCCAGCCGGCGCGGAACATTCAGTACTTC
CASSLPQPARNIQYF
>TRBV7-9|many|TRBJ2-7|TRBD1
TGTGCCAGCAGCTTAGATGGACAGGGTTACTACGAGCAGTACTTC
CASSLDGQGYYEQYF
>TRBV4-1|few|TRBJ2-2|TRBD2
TGCGCCAGCAGCCAAGAAAGGGGGCTAGCGGGAGGAATCGGGGAGCTGTTTTTT
CASSQERGLAGGIGELFF
>TRBV28|few|TRBJ1-1|NA
TGTGCCAGCAGTTTATGGGCGGGGAGGGCCACTGAAGCTTTCTTT
CASSLWAGRATEAFF
>TRBV9|NA|TRBJ2-2|TRBD2
TGTGCCAGCAGCGTAGTCCCTAGCGGCTCGAACACCGGGGAGCTGTTTTTT
CASSVVPSGSNTGELFF
>TRBV11-2|few|TRBJ1-1|NA
TGTGCCAGCAGGAATCGTGGGGTATTGAACACTGAAGCTTTCTTT
CASRNRGVLNTEAFF
>TRBV29-1|NA|TRBJ1-4|NA
TGCAGCGTTGCCACCGCGGGTGAAAAACTGTTTTTT
CSVATAGEKLFF